This T cell receptor (beta chain) appears in the sequencing data of a study of shared clonotypes between healthy human individuals. Study-wide points: Shared across several donors were roughly 5% of the naive CD4 clonotypes.

Points on this clone: The antigen remains undetermined.

Clones were sequenced by immunoSEQ multiplex PCR, and TCRdb holds only the in-frame ones, with some missing. The profile shows under 1,900,000 clones, approximately 98.5% of them singletons. Sequenced input: naive CD4+ T cells sorted from blood. The subset was: CD45RA+ positively selected. The sequence was collected from a man aged 25-45 years in good health.

Here the CDR3 reads CASSGRQGLAGVVNTGELFF. CDR3 sequence (DNA): TGTGCCAGCAGCGGCAGACAAGGACTAGCGGGAGTCGTGAACACCGGGGAGCTGTTTTTT. The chain joins TRBV9 to TRBJ2-2; 13 nucleotides line up with TRBD2. Germline V CDR1 and CDR2: SGDLS, YYNGEE. This CDR3 comprises 20 residues. The V gene end was trimmed by 3 bases and the J gene end by 1 base; junction bases not matched to a gene: 12.